One and the same sample provided the 17 T cell receptor beta chains below, sequenced in a study of blood T cell repertoires in COVID-19. Repertoires were generated with immunoSEQ multiplex PCR, while TCRdb's copy carries only in-frame clones and drops some. The table has 250,000 to 350,000 clones, 84% seen once. The sample was peripheral blood. Source of these receptors: a human donor with COVID-19, enrolled during active disease. The donor label of this sample is uncertain.

The genes are TRBV5-1 and TRBJ1-5, with D tentatively TRBD1 (5 bases). The CDR3 is 13 residues long. The V and J ends lost 5 bases and 3 bases respectively, with 9 bases between them. Looked up from germline, CDR1 is SGHRS and CDR2 is YFSETQ. This CDR3 reads CASRWGDNQPQHF. The CDR3 nucleotides read TGCGCCAGCAGGTGGGGGGACAATCAGCCCCAGCATTTT.

The chain employs TRBV5-1 and TRBJ1-5, with D possibly being TRBD1 (5 bases). CDR1 SGHRS and CDR2 YFSETQ come from the germline V gene. The V end lost 0 bases, the J end lost 7 bases, and 11 bases lay between the germline ends. This CDR3 has 14 amino acids. The CDR3 region is CASSLGERGQPQHF. DNA of the CDR3: TGCGCCAGCAGCTTGGGGGAGCGGGGGCAGCCCCAGCATTTT.

This clone was detected only once. This sequence joins TRBV7-9 and TRBJ2-7; possible D gene TRBD1, 5 bases. V lost 1 base, J lost 3 bases, and 10 bases lay in between. Looked up from germline, CDR1 is SEHNR and CDR2 is FQNEAQ (reference sequence). The CDR3 contains 14 residues. In DNA, the CDR3 is TGTGCCAGCAGCTTAGTGGCAGGGATCTACGAGCAGTACTTC. Its protein product is CASSLVAGIYEQYF.

V usage is TRBV2 and J usage is TRBJ2-1; D ambiguous. Trimming left V 2 bases short and J 9 bases short, with 17 bases between. Germline values: CDR1 SNHLY, CDR2 FYNNEI. The CDR3 covers 15 residues. Written as DNA, the CDR3 is TGTGCCAGCAGTGAAAATCGTCTCGGGTTCTCTGAGCAGTTCTTC. Translation gives CASSENRLGFSEQFF.

In its sample, this clone was seen a few times. The V and J genes are TRBV10-1 and TRBJ2-1, with 8 bases aligning to TRBD2. The trim removed 5 bases at V and 4 bases at J, leaving 1 base unmatched. Looked up from germline, CDR1 is WNHNN and CDR2 is SYGVQD (reference sequence). This CDR3 comprises 13 residues. CDR3 residues: CASSTSGYNEQFF. DNA of the CDR3: TGCGCCAGCAGTACTAGCGGATACAATGAGCAGTTCTTC.

This clone has a single count. V usage is TRBV23-1 and J usage is TRBJ2-7; possibly TRBD2 for D (6 bases). TRBV23-1 is assigned to the ORF class and has an uncertain function. The CDR3 consists of 12 residues. The CDR3 loop is CDVWTTSYEQYF. The CDR3 coding sequence is TGCGACGTGTGGACTACCTCCTACGAGCAGTACTTC.

Only a few counts were recorded for this clone. This sequence joins TRBV27 and TRBJ2-2, with D uncertain. The CDR3 length is 12 residues. Between the trimmed V and J ends, which lost 3 bases and 4 bases, there was a span of 3 bases. The germline gives CDR1 MNHEY, CDR2 SMNVEV (reference sequence). The CDR3 region is CASSFVTGELFF. As DNA, the CDR3 is TGTGCCAGCAGTTTCGTCACCGGGGAGCTGTTTTTT.

This sequence joins TRBV21-1 and TRBJ2-1; the table's TRBD2 call for D was not verified on the DNA. TRBV21-1 is a listed pseudogene. This CDR3 is built from 19 residues. CDR3 amino acids: CASSSARGLGAGGQGEQFF. The CDR3 DNA reads as TGTGCCAGCAGCTCGGCTAGAGGTCTGGGAGCGGGAGGGCAAGGGGAGCAGTTCTTC.

This clone appeared a few times. This chain connects TRBV7-2 to TRBJ2-3; 8 nucleotides match TRBD1. The CDR3 runs 14 residues. V shed 5 bases, J shed 1 base, and the junction held 2 bases outside the gene matches. CDR1 is SGHTA and CDR2 is FQGNSA in the germline V gene. The CDR3 DNA reads as TGTGCCAGCAGCCTGGACAGGGGCACAGATACGCAGTATTTT. Protein sequence: CASSLDRGTDTQYF.

The chain has TRBV7-2 and TRBJ1-1; TRBD1 matches 8 bases. The CDR3 is made up of 13 amino acids. Trimming removed 0 bases from V and 7 bases from J; junction bases left unmatched: 1. Germline lookup yields CDR1 SGHTA and CDR2 FQGNSA. CDR3 protein: CASSLADRGEAFF. The CDR3 region has the DNA TGTGCCAGCAGCTTAGCCGACAGGGGTGAAGCTTTCTTT.

The rearrangement joins TRBV11-2 to TRBJ2-1; 11 bases align to TRBD2. Unmatched junction bases numbered 12, after V lost 1 base and J lost 7 bases. CDR3 length equals 18 residues. Germline CDR1 SGHAT, CDR2 FQNNGV. CDR3 in amino acids: CASSLVFTSGRSRNEQFF. CDR3 nucleotides: TGTGCCAGCAGCTTAGTGTTTACTAGCGGGAGAAGTCGGAATGAGCAGTTCTTC.

This clone is a singleton in its sample. The chain employs TRBV7-2 and TRBJ2-2; possible D gene TRBD2, 7 bases. The germline gives CDR1 SGHTA, CDR2 FQGNSA. Trimming left V 7 bases short and J 4 bases short, with 19 bases between. CDR3 length: 16 residues. The CDR3 DNA sequence: TGTGCCAGCATCACCCTAGGGGGGGTCCCCACCGGGGAGCTGTTTTTT. Its translation is CASITLGGVPTGELFF.

This CDR3 reads CASSLNSYEQYF. The CDR3, as DNA: TGTGCCAGCAGCCTAAATAGTTACGAGCAGTACTTC. The V and J genes are TRBV11-3 and TRBJ2-7; unclear D gene. The CDR3 has 12 residues. With 5 bases removed from V and 4 bases from J, the gap between germline ends came to 9 bases. Germline loops: CDR1 SGHNT, CDR2 YENEEA.

This chain connects TRBV7-2 to TRBJ2-2; D unclear. The V end was cut by 3 bases, the J end by 3 bases, with 8 bases between. The CDR3 has 14 amino acids. Germline V lookup: CDR1 SGHTA, CDR2 FQGNSA. CDR3 DNA: TGTGCCAGCAGCTTGGGCTATTACACCGGGGAGCTGTTTTTT. It codes for CASSLGYYTGELFF.

This clone showed up just once. J is TRBJ2-5 and V is TRBV28, with D perhaps TRBD2 (5 bases). Trimming left V 4 bases short and J 5 bases short, with 11 bases between. The CDR3 consists of 13 residues. Germline CDR1 and CDR2: MDHEN and SYDVKM. The CDR3 region has the DNA TGTGCCAGCAGTTCCGGACTGCGGGAGACCCAGTACTTC. Its translation is CASSSGLRETQYF. The whole variable domain, remainder taken from reference TRBV28 and TRBJ2-5, is DVKVTQSSRYLVKRTGEKVFLECVQDMDHENMFWYRQDPGLGLRLIYFSYDVKMKEKGDIPEGYSVSREKKERFSLILESASTNQTSMYLCASSSGLRETQYFGPGTRLLVL.

J is TRBJ2-7 and V is TRBV2; D may be TRBD2 (5 bases). Trimming stripped 4 bases from V and 7 bases from J, with 11 bases between. The CDR3 loop spans 12 amino acids. In germline, CDR1 is SNHLY, CDR2 FYNNEI. In nucleotides, the CDR3 is TGTGCCAGCAGTGGGACTCTTTGGGAGCAGTACTTC. This encodes CASSGTLWEQYF.

The chain combines TRBV6-5 with TRBJ2-5, with D unclear. V was pared by 5 bases and J by 5 bases, with 12 bases between. This CDR3 has 13 amino acids. The germline CDR1 and CDR2 sequences are MNHEY and SVGAGI. DNA for the CDR3: TGTGCCAGCAGTCGAGACTTTGGGGAGACCCAGTACTTC. This encodes CASSRDFGETQYF.